This T cell receptor beta chain was identified during a study of blood T cells in healthy people across ages. Then a second PCR, running about 6 to 11 cycles, was carried out with a sample-barcoded 5' primer and a J-beta primer mix. MiXCR, run by TCRdb on the 5' RACE reads, gives a single entry per CDR3 protein. This sample carries approximately 600,000 distinct CDR3 sequences, around 54% of them seen once, and the ten largest clones take approximately 40%. This clonotype appeared a few times. This CDR3 region has 16 residues. Germline V gene data show CDR1 as DFQATT and CDR2 as SNEGSKA (reference sequence). Trimming took 6 bases from V and 2 from J, leaving 21 bases between them.

Sequencing input: blood. The source is a man between 60 and 75 years old in good health. The J gene is TRBJ2-3, the V gene TRBV20-1; the D gene is possibly TRBD2 (7 bases). CDR3 coding DNA: TGCAGTGCCCCAAGGAACCGGGGGGCCTTCACAGATACGCAGTATTTT. Translated: CSAPRNRGAFTDTQYF.